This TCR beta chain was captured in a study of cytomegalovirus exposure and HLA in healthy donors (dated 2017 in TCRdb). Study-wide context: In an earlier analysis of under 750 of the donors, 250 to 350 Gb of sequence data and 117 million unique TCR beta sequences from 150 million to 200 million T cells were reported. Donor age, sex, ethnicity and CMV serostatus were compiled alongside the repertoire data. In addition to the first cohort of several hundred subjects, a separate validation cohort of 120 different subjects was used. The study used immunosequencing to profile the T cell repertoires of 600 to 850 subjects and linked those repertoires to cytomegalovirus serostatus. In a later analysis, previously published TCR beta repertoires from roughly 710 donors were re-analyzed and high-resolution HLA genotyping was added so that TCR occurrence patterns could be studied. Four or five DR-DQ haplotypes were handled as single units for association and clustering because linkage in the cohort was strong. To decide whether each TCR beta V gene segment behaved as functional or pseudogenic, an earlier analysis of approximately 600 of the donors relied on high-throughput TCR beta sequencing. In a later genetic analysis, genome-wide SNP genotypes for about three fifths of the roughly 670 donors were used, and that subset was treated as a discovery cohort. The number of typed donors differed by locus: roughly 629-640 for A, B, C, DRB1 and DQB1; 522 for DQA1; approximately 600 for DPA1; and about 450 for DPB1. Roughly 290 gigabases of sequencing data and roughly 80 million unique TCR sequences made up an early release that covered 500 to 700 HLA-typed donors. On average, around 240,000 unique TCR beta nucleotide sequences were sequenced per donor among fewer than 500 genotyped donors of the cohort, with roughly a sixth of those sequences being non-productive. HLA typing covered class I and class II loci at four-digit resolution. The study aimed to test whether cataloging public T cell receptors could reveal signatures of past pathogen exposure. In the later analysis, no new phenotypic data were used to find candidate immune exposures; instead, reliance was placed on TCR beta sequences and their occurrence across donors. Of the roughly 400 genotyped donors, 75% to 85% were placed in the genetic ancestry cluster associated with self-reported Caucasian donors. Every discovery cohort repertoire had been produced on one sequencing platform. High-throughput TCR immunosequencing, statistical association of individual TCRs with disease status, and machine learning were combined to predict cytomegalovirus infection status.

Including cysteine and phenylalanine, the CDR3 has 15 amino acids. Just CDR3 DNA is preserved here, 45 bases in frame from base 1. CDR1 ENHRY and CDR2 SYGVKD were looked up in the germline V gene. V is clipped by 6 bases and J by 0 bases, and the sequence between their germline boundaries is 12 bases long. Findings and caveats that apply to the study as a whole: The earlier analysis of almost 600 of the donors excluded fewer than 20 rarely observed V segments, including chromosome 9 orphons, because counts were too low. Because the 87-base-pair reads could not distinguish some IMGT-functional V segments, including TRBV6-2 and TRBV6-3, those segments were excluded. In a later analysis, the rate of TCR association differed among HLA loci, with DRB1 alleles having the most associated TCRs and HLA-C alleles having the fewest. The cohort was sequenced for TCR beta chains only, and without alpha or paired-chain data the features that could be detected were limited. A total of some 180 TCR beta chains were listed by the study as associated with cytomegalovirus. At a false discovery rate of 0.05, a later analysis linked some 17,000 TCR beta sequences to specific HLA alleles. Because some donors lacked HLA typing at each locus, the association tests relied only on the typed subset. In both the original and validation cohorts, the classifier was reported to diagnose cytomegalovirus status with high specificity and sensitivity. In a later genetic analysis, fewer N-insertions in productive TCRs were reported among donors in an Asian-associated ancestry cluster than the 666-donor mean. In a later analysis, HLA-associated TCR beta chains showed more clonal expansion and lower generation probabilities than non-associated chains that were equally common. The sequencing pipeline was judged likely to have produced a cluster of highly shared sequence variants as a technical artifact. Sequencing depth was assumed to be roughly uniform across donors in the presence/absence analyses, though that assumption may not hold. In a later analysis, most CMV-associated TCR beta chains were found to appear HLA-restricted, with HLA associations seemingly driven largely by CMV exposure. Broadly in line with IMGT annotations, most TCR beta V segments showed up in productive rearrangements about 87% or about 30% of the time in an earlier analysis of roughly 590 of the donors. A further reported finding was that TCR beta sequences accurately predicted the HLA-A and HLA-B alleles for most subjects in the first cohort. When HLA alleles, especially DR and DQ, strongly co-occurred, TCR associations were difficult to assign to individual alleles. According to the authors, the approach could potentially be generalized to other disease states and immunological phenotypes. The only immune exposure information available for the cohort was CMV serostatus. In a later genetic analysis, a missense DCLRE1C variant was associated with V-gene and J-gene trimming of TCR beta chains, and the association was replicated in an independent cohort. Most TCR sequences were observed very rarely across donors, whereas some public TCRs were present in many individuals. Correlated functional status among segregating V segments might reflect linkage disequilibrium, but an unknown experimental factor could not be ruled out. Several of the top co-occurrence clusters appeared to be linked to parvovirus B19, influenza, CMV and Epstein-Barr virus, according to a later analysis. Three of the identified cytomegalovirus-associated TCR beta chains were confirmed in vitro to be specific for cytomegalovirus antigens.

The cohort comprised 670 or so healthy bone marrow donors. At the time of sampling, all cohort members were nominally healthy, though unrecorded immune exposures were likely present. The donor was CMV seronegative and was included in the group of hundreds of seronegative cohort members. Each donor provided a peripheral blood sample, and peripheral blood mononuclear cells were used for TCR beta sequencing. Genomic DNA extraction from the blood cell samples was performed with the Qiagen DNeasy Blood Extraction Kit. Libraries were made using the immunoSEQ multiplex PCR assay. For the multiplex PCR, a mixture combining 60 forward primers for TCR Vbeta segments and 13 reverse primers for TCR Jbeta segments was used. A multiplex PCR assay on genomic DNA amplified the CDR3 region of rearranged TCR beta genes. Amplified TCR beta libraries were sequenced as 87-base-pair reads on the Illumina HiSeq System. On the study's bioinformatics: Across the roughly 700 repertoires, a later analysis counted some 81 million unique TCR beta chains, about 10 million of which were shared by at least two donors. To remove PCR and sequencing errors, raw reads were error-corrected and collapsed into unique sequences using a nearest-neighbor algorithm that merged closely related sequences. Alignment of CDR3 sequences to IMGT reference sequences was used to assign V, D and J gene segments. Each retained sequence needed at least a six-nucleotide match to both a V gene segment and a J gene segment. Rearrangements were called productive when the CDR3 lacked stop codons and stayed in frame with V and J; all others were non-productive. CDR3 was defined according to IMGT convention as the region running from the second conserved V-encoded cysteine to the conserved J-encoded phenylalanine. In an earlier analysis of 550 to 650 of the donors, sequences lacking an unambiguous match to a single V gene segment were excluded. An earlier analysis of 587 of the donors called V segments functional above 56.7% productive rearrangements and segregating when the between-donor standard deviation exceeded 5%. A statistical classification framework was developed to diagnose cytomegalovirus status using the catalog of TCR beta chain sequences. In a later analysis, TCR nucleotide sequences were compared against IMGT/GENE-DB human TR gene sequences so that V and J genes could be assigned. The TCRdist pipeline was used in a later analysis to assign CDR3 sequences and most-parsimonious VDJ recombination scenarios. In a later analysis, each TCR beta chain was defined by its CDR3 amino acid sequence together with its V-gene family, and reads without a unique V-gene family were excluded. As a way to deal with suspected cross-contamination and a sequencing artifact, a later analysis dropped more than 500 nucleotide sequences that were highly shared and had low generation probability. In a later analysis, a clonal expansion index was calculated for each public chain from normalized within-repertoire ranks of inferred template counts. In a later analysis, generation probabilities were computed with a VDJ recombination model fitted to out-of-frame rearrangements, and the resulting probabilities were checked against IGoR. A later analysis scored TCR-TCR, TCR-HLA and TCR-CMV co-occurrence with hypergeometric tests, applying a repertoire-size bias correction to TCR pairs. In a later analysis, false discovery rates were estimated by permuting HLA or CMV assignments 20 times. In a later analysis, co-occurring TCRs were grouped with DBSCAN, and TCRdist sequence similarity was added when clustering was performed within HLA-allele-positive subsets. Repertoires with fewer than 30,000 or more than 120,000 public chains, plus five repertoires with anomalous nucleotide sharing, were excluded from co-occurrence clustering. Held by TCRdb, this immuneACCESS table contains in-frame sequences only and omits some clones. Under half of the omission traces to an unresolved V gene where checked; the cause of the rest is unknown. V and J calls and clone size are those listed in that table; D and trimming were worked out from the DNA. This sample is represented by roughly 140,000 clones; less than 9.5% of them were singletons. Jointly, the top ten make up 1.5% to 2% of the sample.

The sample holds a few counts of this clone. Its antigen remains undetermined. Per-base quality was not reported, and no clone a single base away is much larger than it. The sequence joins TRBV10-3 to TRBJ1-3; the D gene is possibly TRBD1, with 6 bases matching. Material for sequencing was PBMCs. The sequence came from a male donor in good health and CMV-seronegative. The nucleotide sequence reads TGTGCCATCAGGACAACAGGGTTCTCTGGAAACACCATATATTTT. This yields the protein CAIRTTGFSGNTIYF.